This TCR beta chain stems from a study of shared clonotypes between healthy human individuals. Study-level results: Enrolling few donors narrowed the genetic and exposure-history diversity that was represented.

Looked up from germline, CDR1 is SGHTA and CDR2 is FQGNSA. This CDR3 has 13 amino acids. Trimming cost V 3 bases and J 4 bases, with 9 bases left between them. The protocol was immunoSEQ multiplex PCR, while the TCRdb copy is restricted to in-frame clones and leaves out a portion. The repertoire holds roughly 2.5 million clones, with around 90% as singletons. Donors included only healthy HIV-negative adults lacking recent acute infections or vaccinations. Memory CD4+ cells were the fraction left after CD45RA+ naive selection. Turning to this clone: Its specificity is not known.

Sequencing input: naive CD4+ T cells sorted from blood. Subset in this sample: CD45RA+ positively selected. The V and J genes are TRBV7-2 and TRBJ1-2, with D possibly being TRBD1 (5 bases). This clonotype was sampled from a man between 18 and 29 years old in good health. The chain's CDR3 is CASSFEGSYGYTF. The CDR3 DNA sequence: TGTGCCAGCAGCTTTGAGGGGAGCTATGGCTACACCTTC.